This T cell receptor beta chain was identified during a study of Graves' ophthalmopathy and Graves' hyperthyroidism. This clonotype occurred many times. What it recognizes is unknown. From RNA, the CDR3 regions of TCR beta chains were amplified and sequenced. HTBI-primed RT-PCR formed the first round, and a multiplex PCR formed the second. One entry per CDR3 protein results from TCRdb running MiXCR on the multiplex PCR reads. The repertoire consists of 500,000 to 800,000 distinct CDR3 sequences, with about 41% occurring once and the leading ten covering under 3.5%. Trimming cost V 5 bases and J 2 bases; bases outside gene matches: 7. CDR3 size: 15 residues. CDR1 and CDR2 from the germline V gene are SEHNR and FQNEAQ (reference sequence). Study findings and constraints: Blood also held most thyroid clonotypes expanded above 0.001 frequency.

The source of the PBMCs was over 8.5 ml of fresh peripheral blood. This TCR was sampled from an adult man with Graves' ophthalmopathy. Sequenced sample: peripheral blood. V and J are TRBV7-9 and TRBJ2-7; TRBD1 agrees at 9 bases. CDR3 sequence reads: CASSPPGQGPYEQYF. Written as DNA, the CDR3 is TGTGCCAGCAGCCCTCCGGGACAGGGCCCCTACGAGCAGTACTTC.